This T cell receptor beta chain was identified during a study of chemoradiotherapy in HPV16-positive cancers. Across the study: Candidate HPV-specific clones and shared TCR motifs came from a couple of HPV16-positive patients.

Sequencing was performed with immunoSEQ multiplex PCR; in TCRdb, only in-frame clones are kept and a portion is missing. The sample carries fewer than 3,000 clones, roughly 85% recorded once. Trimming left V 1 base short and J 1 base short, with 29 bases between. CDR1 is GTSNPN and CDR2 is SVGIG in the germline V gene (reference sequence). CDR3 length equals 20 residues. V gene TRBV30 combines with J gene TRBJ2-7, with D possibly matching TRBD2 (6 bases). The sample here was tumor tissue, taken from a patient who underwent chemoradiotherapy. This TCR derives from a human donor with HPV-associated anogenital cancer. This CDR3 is CAWSGGVSGEREFRSYEQYF. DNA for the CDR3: TGTGCCTGGAGTGGGGGTGTGTCGGGAGAGAGGGAGTTTAGGTCCTACGAGCAGTACTTC. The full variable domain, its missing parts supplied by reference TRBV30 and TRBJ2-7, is SQTIHQWPATLVQPVGSPLSLECTVEGTSNPNLYWYRQAAGRGLQLLFYSVGIGQISSEVPQNLSASRPQDRQFILSSKKLLLSDSGFYLCAWSGGVSGEREFRSYEQYFGPGTRLTVT.